This T cell receptor (beta chain) was sequenced for a study of control samples from healthy donors and cancer patients. The V end lost 0 bases, the J end lost 6 bases, and 14 bases lay between the germline ends. This CDR3 is 16 amino acids long. The germline gives CDR1 LGHNA, CDR2 YNFKEQ. The repertoire was sequenced with immunoSEQ multiplex PCR; TCRdb's copy has only in-frame clones and lacks some. The table records about 49,000 clones, approximately 90% of them present only once. The V gene is TRBV4-2, the J gene TRBJ2-2; TRBD1 or TRBD2 may be the D gene (5 bases each). The sequence derives from a man aged 25 to 40 with colorectal cancer. Sequencing was carried out using PBMCs. The CDR3 bases are TGTGCCAGCAGCCAAGATGACCTCGAGGGGTCCGGGGAGCTGTTTTTT. Translation gives CASSQDDLEGSGELFF.